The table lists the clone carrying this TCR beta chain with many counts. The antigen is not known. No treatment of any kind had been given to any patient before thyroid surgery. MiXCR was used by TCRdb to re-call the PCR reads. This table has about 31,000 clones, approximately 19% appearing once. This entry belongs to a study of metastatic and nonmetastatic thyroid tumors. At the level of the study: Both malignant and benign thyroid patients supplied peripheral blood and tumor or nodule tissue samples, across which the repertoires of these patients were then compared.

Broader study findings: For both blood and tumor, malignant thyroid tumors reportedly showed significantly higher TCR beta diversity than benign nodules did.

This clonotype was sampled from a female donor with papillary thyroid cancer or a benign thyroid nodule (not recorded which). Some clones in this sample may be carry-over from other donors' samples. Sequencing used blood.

In nucleotides, the CDR3 is TGTGCCAGCAGCCTGAGGGGCGCCTCCTATAATTCACCCCTCCACTTT. Its translation is CASSLRGASYNSPLHF. The gene calls are TRBV3-1 and TRBJ1-6; D is perhaps TRBD1 (5 bases). Deletions cut 4 bases from V and 0 bases from J, with 10 bases between. The CDR3 spans 16 residues. Germline V CDR1 and CDR2: LGHDT, YNNKEL (reference sequence).